The clone carrying this TCR beta chain was detected once. Its matching antigen is unknown. The assay was immunoSEQ multiplex PCR, and TCRdb's table has in-frame clones only and misses some. The data contain about 1.1 million clones, 70% to 85% of them singletons. The sample comes from a study of shared clonotypes between healthy human individuals. Study observations and caveats: What limited the represented genetic and exposure-history diversity was the small number of donors. Researchers sampled only blood; tissue repertoires likely differ. Memory subsets generally showed lower estimated richness than naive subsets.

The CD4+ fraction was divided into a CD45RA+ naive subset and a CD45RA-negative memory subset. This CDR3 spans 12 amino acids. V was cut by 5 bases and J by 2 bases, with 9 bases left in between. The germline V gene encodes CDR1 SQVTM and CDR2 ANQGSEA. This clonotype was sampled from a man between 18 and 29 years old in good health. Some clones in this sample may be carry-over from other donors' samples. The chain uses TRBV29-1 and TRBJ2-5; D ambiguous. What was sequenced was memory CD4+ T cells from PBMCs. Specified subset: CD45RA-negative fraction. CDR3 sequence reads: CSVNAVQETQYF. CDR3 nucleotide sequence: TGCAGCGTTAATGCGGTTCAAGAGACCCAGTACTTC.